This passage covers 5 T cell receptor beta chains from one sample sequenced in a study of PD-1 blockade in classical Hodgkin lymphoma. Every patient experienced relapse after autologous stem cell transplantation, and brentuximab vedotin exposure varied. The table came from immunoSEQ multiplex PCR; TCRdb's copy has only in-frame clones and leaves some out. The sample shows over 45,000 clones, roughly 73% of them seen only once. The sequencing used peripheral blood mononuclear cells (PBMCs), collected before the second cycle of nivolumab. The receptors here all came from a human donor with classical Hodgkin lymphoma.

This chain uses TRBV5-1 with TRBJ1-1; D is ambiguous. Germline loops: CDR1 SGHRS, CDR2 YFSETQ. The CDR3 has 14 residues. Trimming removed 3 bases from V and 0 bases from J, with 9 bases in between. As DNA, the CDR3 is TGCGCCAGCAGCTACAGTAGTTTGAACACTGAAGCTTTCTTT. Protein sequence: CASSYSSLNTEAFF.

The gene calls are TRBV9 and TRBJ1-1; D uncertain. The CDR3 has 15 amino acids. From germline, CDR1 is SGDLS and CDR2 YYNGEE. V was shortened by 1 base and J by 1 base, with 11 bases between the two germline ends. Written as DNA, the CDR3 is TGTGCCAGCAGCGTATTGGGAGGGTCGAACACTGAAGCTTTCTTT. Its translation: CASSVLGGSNTEAFF.

This chain joins TRBV7-8 and TRBJ2-7, with TRBD2 matching over 10 bases. V shed 1 base, J shed 2 bases, and the junction held 2 bases outside the gene matches. CDR3 length equals 15 residues. Germline values: CDR1 SGHVS, CDR2 FQNEAQ. CDR3 DNA: TGTGCCAGCAGCTTAGGACTAGCGGGTACCTACGAGCAGTACTTC. Translated: CASSLGLAGTYEQYF.

The chain has TRBV14 and TRBJ2-1; no definite D call. The CDR3 loop spans 11 amino acids. The germline CDR1 and CDR2 sequences are SGHDN and FVKESK. Trimming removed 5 bases at V and 4 bases at J, with 3 bases between. CDR3 in amino acids: CASSEYNEQFF. For the CDR3, the DNA is TGTGCCAGCAGCGAATACAATGAGCAGTTCTTC.

V gene TRBV30 combines with J gene TRBJ2-7, with D hard to call. The CDR3 contains 13 residues. The germline CDR1 and CDR2 sequences are GTSNPN and SVGIG (reference sequence). The V end was cut by 2 bases, the J end by 0 bases, with 8 bases between. The CDR3 loop is CAWSYSLSYEQYF. Written as DNA, the CDR3 is TGTGCCTGGAGTTACAGCCTCTCCTACGAGCAGTACTTC.